These 11 T cell receptor beta chains were sequenced from one sample in a study of CD8 T cells in ankylosing spondylitis. No cognate antigen is known for these TCRs. Each CDR3 protein gets one entry after TCRdb re-called the 5' RACE reads with MiXCR. The table shows just under 550,000 distinct CDR3 sequences, with about 13% occurring only once. Overall study findings and caveats: Blood of patients with ankylosing spondylitis appeared to be characterized by a TCR beta motif of 8 or 9 highly homologous variants.

Sequenced material: blood, either unsorted or a sorted T cell fraction (not recorded which). These receptor sequences come from a male donor with ankylosing spondylitis.

This chain uses TRBV5-1 with TRBJ1-2; 7 bases fit TRBD1. The V gene's germline CDR1 is SGHRS and CDR2 YFSETQ. V dropped 4 bases and J dropped 6; count of bases not matched to a gene: 3. This CDR3 contains 12 residues. CDR3 residues: CASSDTGDGYTF. CDR3 nucleotides: TGCGCCAGCAGCGATACAGGGGATGGCTACACCTTC.

This clonotype was recorded many times. The rearrangement links TRBV5-1 to TRBJ2-7; D may be TRBD1 (5 bases). V dropped 0 bases and J dropped 1 base, with 8 bases sitting between them. From germline, CDR1 is SGHRS and CDR2 YFSETQ. The CDR3 has 14 residues. The chain's CDR3 is CASSLAPGSYEQYV. The CDR3 nucleotides are TGCGCCAGCAGCTTGGCCCCAGGGTCCTACGAGCAGTACGTC.

The chain carries TRBV5-1 and TRBJ2-5, with D uncertain. This CDR3 is built from 13 residues. With 0 bases removed from V and 5 bases from J, the gap between germline ends came to 8 bases. Germline values: CDR1 SGHRS, CDR2 YFSETQ. Written as DNA, the CDR3 is TGCGCCAGCAGCTTGGTGTTGGCGGAGACCCAGTACTTC. Translation gives CASSLVLAETQYF.

This clonotype was seen more than once but under ten times. This chain connects TRBV2 to TRBJ1-2, with unresolved D. CDR3 length: 12 amino acids. V lost 4 bases and J lost 4, with 7 bases in between. The germline gives CDR1 SNHLY, CDR2 FYNNEI. CDR3 bases: TGTGCCAGCAGTGCCCAGGTCTATGGCTACACCTTC. Its protein product is CASSAQVYGYTF.

This clonotype appeared many times. This chain links TRBV12-3 or TRBV12-4 with TRBJ2-6; the D gene is possibly TRBD1 (5 bases). Trimming took off 7 bases at V and 0 bases at J, with 13 bases between the two ends. This CDR3 contains 16 residues. This CDR3 reads CASTPTASSGANVLTF. The CDR3, as DNA: TGTGCCAGCACCCCGACAGCTAGCTCTGGGGCCAACGTCCTGACTTTC.

This chain joins TRBV20-1 and TRBJ2-2; 7 bases align to TRBD2. Germline CDR1 and CDR2: DFQATT and SNEGSKA (reference sequence). This CDR3 is built from 13 residues. Germline trimming cut 1 base from V and 7 bases from J; bases unmatched to any gene: 3. CDR3 loop: CSARVREDGELFF. The CDR3 DNA follows: TGCAGTGCTAGAGTTCGGGAGGACGGGGAGCTGTTTTTT.

This clonotype was observed a few times. The rearrangement joins TRBV20-1 to TRBJ1-2; TRBD1 might be the D (5 bases). Trimming pared 5 bases from V and 4 bases from J, leaving 8 bases between. The CDR3 has 11 residues. Per the germline V gene, CDR1 is DFQATT and CDR2 is SNEGSKA (reference sequence). CDR3 amino acids: CSARTSYGYTF. Written as DNA, the CDR3 is TGCAGTGCTCGGACATCCTATGGCTACACCTTC.

The rearrangement links TRBV9 to TRBJ2-3, with D possibly being TRBD1 or TRBD2 (5 bases each). The CDR3 covers 16 residues. In germline, CDR1 is SGDLS, CDR2 YYNGEE. Deletions cut 0 bases from V and 5 bases from J, with 16 bases between. The CDR3 here is CASSVGWGRSGDTQYF. The CDR3 nucleotides are TGTGCCAGCAGCGTAGGATGGGGGAGATCGGGAGATACGCAGTATTTT.

This clonotype was seen a handful of times. V gene TRBV7-9 combines with J gene TRBJ2-3, with TRBD2 identical over 9 bases. The CDR3 totals 16 residues. Germline CDR1 and CDR2: SEHNR and FQNEAQ (reference sequence). With V trimmed by 5 bases and J by 3 bases, 9 bases remained unmatched. The CDR3 bases are TGTGCCAGCAGCCTTCTGGGCGGGAGGGAGACAGATACGCAGTATTTT. This gives the protein CASSLLGGRETDTQYF.

The chain joins TRBV3-1 to TRBJ2-5; D not resolved. Germline loops: CDR1 LGHDT, CDR2 YNNKEL (reference sequence). The CDR3 covers 17 residues. V was cut by 1 base and J by 0 bases, with 15 bases left in between. CDR3 coding DNA: TGTGCCAGCAGCCAAGCCCGGCGAAGTGGGAACCAAGAGACCCAGTACTTC. Residues: CASSQARRSGNQETQYF.

The V and J genes are TRBV13 and TRBJ2-1; 12 bases are a match to TRBD2. Germline loops: CDR1 PRHDT, CDR2 FYEKMQ (reference sequence). Trimming at V came to 2 bases and at J to 8 bases, leaving 13 bases not matched to a gene. This CDR3 is 18 amino acids long. The CDR3 nucleotides read TGTGCCAGCAGCTTACTCGGGACTAGCGGGTCCTATGAGGATGAGCAGTTCTTC. As protein: CASSLLGTSGSYEDEQFF.